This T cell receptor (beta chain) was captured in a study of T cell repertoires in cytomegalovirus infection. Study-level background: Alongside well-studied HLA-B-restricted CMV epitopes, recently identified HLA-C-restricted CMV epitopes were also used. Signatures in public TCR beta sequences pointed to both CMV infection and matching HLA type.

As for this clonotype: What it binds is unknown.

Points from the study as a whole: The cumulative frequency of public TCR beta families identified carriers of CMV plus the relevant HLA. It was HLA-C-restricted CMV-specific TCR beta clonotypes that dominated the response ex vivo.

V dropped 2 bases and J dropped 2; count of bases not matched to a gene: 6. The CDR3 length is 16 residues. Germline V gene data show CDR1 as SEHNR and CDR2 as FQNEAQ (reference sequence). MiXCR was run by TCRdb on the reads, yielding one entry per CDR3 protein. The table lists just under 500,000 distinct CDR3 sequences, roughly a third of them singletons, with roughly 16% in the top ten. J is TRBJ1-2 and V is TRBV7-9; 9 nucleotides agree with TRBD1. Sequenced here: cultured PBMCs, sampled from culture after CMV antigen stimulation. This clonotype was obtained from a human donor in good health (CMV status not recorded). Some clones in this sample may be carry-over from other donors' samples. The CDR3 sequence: CASSLRPGTGNYGYTF. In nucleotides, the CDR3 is TGTGCCAGCAGCTTACGTCCCGGGACAGGGAACTATGGCTACACCTTC.